This T cell receptor beta chain was recorded in a study of T-cell memory formation after mild COVID-19. In the study overall: For the most part, TCR clusters were specific to one donor. Points from the study as a whole: Contracting clones from day 15 to 85 had balanced CD4/CD8; later expanders favoured CD4+. The authors did not confirm SARS-CoV-2 specificity of second-wave clones peaking day 37.

From the 5' RACE reads, TCRdb called clonotypes with MiXCR, one entry per CDR3 protein. This table holds a few hundred thousand distinct CDR3 sequences, roughly 18% found once. Comments on this clonotype: Its antigen is undetermined.

After removal of 2 bases from V and 0 bases from J, the junction contained 7 bases not matched to a gene. The CDR3 is made up of 17 amino acids. Germline assignment: CDR1 MRHNA and CDR2 SNTAGT. The chain has TRBV6-4 and TRBJ1-5, with 7 bases identical to TRBD1. Sequences were obtained from PBMCs or a T cell subset sorted from them (not recorded which). This clonotype was sampled from a man younger than 35 who had mild COVID-19 (a few samples of this study predate the infection). Cell type and time point are not known. The CDR3 loop reads CASSDLAGTDSNQPQHF. CDR3 nucleotide sequence: TGTGCCAGCAGTGACCTGGCCGGGACAGATAGCAATCAGCCCCAGCATTTT.